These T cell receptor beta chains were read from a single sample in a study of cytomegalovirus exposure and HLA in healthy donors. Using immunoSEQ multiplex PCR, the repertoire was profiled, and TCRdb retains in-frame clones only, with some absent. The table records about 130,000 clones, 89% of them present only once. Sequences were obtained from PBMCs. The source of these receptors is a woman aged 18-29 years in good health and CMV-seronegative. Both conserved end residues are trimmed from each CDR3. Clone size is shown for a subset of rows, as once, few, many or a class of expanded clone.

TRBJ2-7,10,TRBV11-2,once,ASSDISYEQY
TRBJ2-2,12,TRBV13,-,ASSLGRAAGELF
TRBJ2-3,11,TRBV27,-,ASSQRLADTQY
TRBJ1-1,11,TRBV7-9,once,ASSFGQGTEAF
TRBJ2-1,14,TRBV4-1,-,ASSQGWASGYNEQF
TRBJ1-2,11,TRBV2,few,ASSGVTTAGYT
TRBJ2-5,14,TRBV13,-,ASSFRQGGSGETQY
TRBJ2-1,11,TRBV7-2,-,ASSLGRVDEQF
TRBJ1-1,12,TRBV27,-,ASSSGQGDTEAF
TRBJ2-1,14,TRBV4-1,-,ASSQASRGSYNEQF
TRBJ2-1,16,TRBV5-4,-,ASSSVAGGPSSYNEQF
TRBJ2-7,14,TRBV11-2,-,ASTAYRRGTSDEQY
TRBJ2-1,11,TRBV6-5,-,ASSKTSFSEQF
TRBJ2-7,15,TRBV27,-,ASRPLGGRTFSYEQY
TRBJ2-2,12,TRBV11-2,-,ASSLNRAGGELF
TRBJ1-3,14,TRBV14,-,ASSTDGSRSGNTIY
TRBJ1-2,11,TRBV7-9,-,ASSLTDRYGYT
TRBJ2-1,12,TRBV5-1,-,ASSLAAPYNEQF
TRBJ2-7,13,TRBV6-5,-,ASSSGGGSSYEQY
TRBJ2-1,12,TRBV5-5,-,ASSLVSGNNEQF
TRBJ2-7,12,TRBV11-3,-,ASSRTPRTEEQY
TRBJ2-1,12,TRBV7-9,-,ASSLSTEPNEQF
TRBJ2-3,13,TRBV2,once,ASTQAGVGTDTQY
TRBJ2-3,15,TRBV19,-,ASSIDGKVRQGDTQY
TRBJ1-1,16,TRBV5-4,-,ASSLEGARLPMNTEAF
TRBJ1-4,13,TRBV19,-,ASSRGEVNNEKLF
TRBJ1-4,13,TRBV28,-,ASRPAGQGREKLF
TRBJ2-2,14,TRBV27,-,ASRPSGTENTGELF
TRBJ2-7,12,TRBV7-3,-,ASSLAGQGYEQY
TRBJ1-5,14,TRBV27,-,ASSRDRGQGNQPQH
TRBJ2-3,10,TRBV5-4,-,ASSPGGSTQY
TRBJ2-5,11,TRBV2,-,ASGTRGGETQY
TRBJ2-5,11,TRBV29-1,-,SGAAGGPETQY
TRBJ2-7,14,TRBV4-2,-,ASSPGRTSDTYEQY
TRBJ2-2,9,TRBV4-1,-,ASRWTGELF
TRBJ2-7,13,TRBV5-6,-,ASSEGAGVGYEQY
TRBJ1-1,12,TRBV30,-,AWSVSGVNTEAF
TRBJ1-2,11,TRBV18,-,ASSPSDREGYT
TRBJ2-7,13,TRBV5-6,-,ASSAGTGFSYEQY
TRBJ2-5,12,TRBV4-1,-,ASSRLAGQETQY
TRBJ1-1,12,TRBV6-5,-,ASRRVGRNTEAF
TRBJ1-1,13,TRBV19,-,ASFRQGVRVTEAF
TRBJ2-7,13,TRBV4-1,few,ASSLTLQGSYEQY
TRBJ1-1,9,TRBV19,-,ASSILTEAF